The 2 T cell receptor beta chains presented below share a single source sample, sequenced in a study of chemoradiotherapy in HPV16-positive cancers. Produced via immunoSEQ multiplex PCR; TCRdb's table is partial and in-frame only. The sample includes around 11,000 clones, about 84% seen only once; the top ten take more than 2%. Sequenced here: blood, sampled from a patient who underwent chemoradiotherapy. The receptors shown here come from a human donor with HPV-associated anogenital cancer.

In the case of this clone: Other DNA sequences in this specimen translate into the identical CDR3. The CDR3 region is CASSVDGEQPQHF. CDR3 in DNA: TGTGCCAGCAGCGTAGATGGGGAGCAGCCCCAGCATTTT. The V call is TRBV9, the J call TRBJ1-5; no clear D gene. Trimming removed 0 bases from V and 7 bases from J, with 8 bases in between. The CDR3 covers 13 residues. Germline V gene lookup returns CDR1 SGDLS and CDR2 YYNGEE.

This clone has more than one count but fewer than ten. The rearrangement links TRBV6-5 to TRBJ1-4; D gene ambiguous. CDR1 is MNHEY and CDR2 is SVGAGI in the germline V gene. The CDR3 runs 12 residues. With 6 bases removed from V and 8 bases from J, the gap between germline ends came to 10 bases. CDR3 sequence reads: CASRKGGEKLFF. CDR3 coding DNA: TGTGCCAGCAGAAAGGGCGGCGAAAAACTGTTTTTT.